Listed below are T cell receptor beta chains from one sample, sequenced in a study of T cell repertoires in cytomegalovirus infection. TCRdb ran MiXCR on the reads and lists one entry per CDR3 protein. Altogether hundreds of thousands of distinct CDR3 sequences are present, roughly 36% being singletons, with the ten largest covering roughly 2.8%. Material: PBMCs. The receptors were sampled from a human donor in good health (CMV status not recorded). Some clones in this sample may be carry-over from other donors' samples. CDR3s include the opening cysteine and the closing phenylalanine or tryptophan. The D gene is left open where the match is weak. Only some rows state a clone size, as once, few, many or a class for expanded clones.

j_call | d_call | v_call | clone_size | cdr3_aa | cdr3_nt
TRBJ2-5 | TRBD1 | TRBV10-2 | NA | CASSEGTGVGETQYF | TGCGCCAGCAGCGAAGGGACAGGGGTGGGGGAGACCCAGTACTTC
TRBJ2-1 | NA | TRBV7-3 | few | CASSLGRQGEGEQFF | TGTGCCAGCAGCTTAGGACGCCAGGGTGAGGGTGAGCAGTTCTTC
TRBJ2-7 | TRBD2 | TRBV7-4 | once | CASSLERGPTYEQYF | TGTGCCAGCAGCTTAGAGCGGGGACCTACCTACGAGCAGTACTTC
TRBJ1-5 | TRBD1 | TRBV12-3/TRBV12-4 | few | CASSRTGRRDSNQPQHF | TGTGCCAGCAGTCGGACAGGGCGAAGGGACAGCAATCAGCCCCAGCATTTT
TRBJ1-5 | NA | TRBV7-8 | NA | CASSLRSGTDLPQHF | TGTGCCAGCAGCCTTCGCTCTGGGACGGACTTGCCCCAGCATTTT
TRBJ1-1 | TRBD1 | TRBV5-1 | once | CASRRPNRGLIDTEAFF | TGCGCCAGTCGTCGACCCAACAGGGGGTTAATTGACACTGAAGCTTTCTTT
TRBJ2-3 | NA | TRBV6-1 | few | CASSWTGRQQGTDTQYF | TGTGCCAGCAGTTGGACCGGGAGACAGCAGGGGACAGATACGCAGTATTTT
TRBJ1-2 | NA | TRBV7-6 | many | CASSEEGGASYGYTF | TGTGCCAGCAGCGAAGAGGGGGGAGCTAGCTATGGCTACACCTTC
TRBJ1-2 | NA | TRBV9 | few | CASSVVRGGAGDGYTF | TGTGCCAGCAGCGTAGTAAGGGGGGGCGCCGGGGATGGCTACACCTTC
TRBJ1-2 | TRBD1 | TRBV4-1 | NA | CASNQDGTGVHGYTF | TGTGCCAGCAACCAAGACGGGACAGGGGTACATGGCTACACCTTC
TRBJ2-3 | NA | TRBV7-6 | many | CASSFGTQGSTDTQYF | TGTGCCAGCAGCTTCGGCACACAGGGTAGCACAGATACGCAGTATTTT
TRBJ2-7 | TRBD2 | TRBV19 | NA | CASSAAGGHYEKYF | TGTGCCAGTAGTGCCGCGGGGGGGCACTACGAGAAGTACTTC
TRBJ1-4 | NA | TRBV7-6 | few | CASSPDSYTGEKLFF | TGTGCCAGCAGCCCTGACTCGTATACGGGGGAAAAACTGTTTTTT
TRBJ1-2 | NA | TRBV7-8 | few | CASSLGSSGAYYGYTF | TGTGCCAGCAGCTTAGGTTCCTCGGGGGCCTACTATGGCTACACCTTC
TRBJ1-1 | NA | TRBV9 | NA | CASSVVVATEAFF | TGTGCCAGCAGCGTAGTTGTGGCCACTGAAGCTTTCTTT
TRBJ1-6 | TRBD1 | TRBV25-1 | many | CASSESGGRNSPLHF | TGTGCCAGCAGCGAATCAGGGGGTAGAAATTCACCCCTCCACTTT
TRBJ2-7 | NA | TRBV7-8 | many | CASSLGTQGYEQYF | TGTGCCAGCAGCTTGGGAACCCAGGGGTATGAGCAGTACTTC
TRBJ2-5 | NA | TRBV6-1 | many | CATSLMQETQYF | TGTGCCACGTCCCTGATGCAAGAGACCCAGTACTTC
TRBJ2-1 | TRBD2 | TRBV6-2/TRBV6-3 | NA | CASSGTSDEQFF | TGTGCCAGTAGCGGGACCTCTGATGAGCAGTTCTTC
TRBJ1-5 | NA | TRBV27 | few | CASSPAGGWNQPQHF | TGTGCCAGCAGTCCAGCCGGGGGATGGAATCAGCCCCAGCATTTT
TRBJ2-1 | NA | TRBV6-6 | NA | CASSYSRGQTIDEQFF | TGTGCCAGCAGTTACTCGCGGGGGCAGACTATCGATGAGCAGTTCTTC
TRBJ2-7 | NA | TRBV20-1 | NA | CSARDRISYEQYF | TGCAGTGCTAGAGACAGAATTTCCTACGAGCAGTACTTC
TRBJ2-7 | TRBD1 | TRBV7-6 | many | CASSSRTGSEQYF | TGTGCCAGCAGCTCCCGGACAGGGTCGGAGCAGTACTTC
TRBJ2-7 | TRBD2 | TRBV27 | NA | CASSSWTRLYEQYF | TGTGCCAGCAGTTCCTGGACTAGGTTGTACGAGCAGTACTTC
TRBJ2-1 | TRBD2 | TRBV2 | NA | CASSLGLAGTEQFF | TGTGCCAGCAGCCTGGGACTAGCGGGAACAGAGCAGTTCTTC
TRBJ2-7 | TRBD1 | TRBV18 | many | CASSRDRRTYEQYF | TGTGCCAGCTCACGGGACAGGCGAACCTACGAGCAGTACTTC
TRBJ2-7 | NA | TRBV6-1 | NA | CASNGLIQGNSYEQYF | TGTGCCAGCAATGGCCTTATACAGGGAAACTCCTACGAGCAGTACTTC
TRBJ2-1 | TRBD2 | TRBV19 | NA | CASKGLAGGNEQFF | TGTGCCAGCAAGGGACTAGCGGGAGGAAATGAGCAGTTCTTC
TRBJ1-5 | NA | TRBV5-1 | many | CASSLGVYSNQPQHF | TGCGCCAGCAGCTTGGGCGTTTATAGCAATCAGCCCCAGCATTTT
TRBJ1-3 | TRBD1 | TRBV6-5 | NA | CASSFDRAGNTIYF | TGTGCCAGCAGCTTTGACAGGGCTGGAAACACCATATATTTT
TRBJ1-3 | NA | TRBV5-5 | NA | CASSPFGNTIYF | TGTGCCAGCAGCCCATTTGGAAACACCATATATTTT
TRBJ2-1 | NA | TRBV7-2 | NA | CASSLEVRGEQFF | TGTGCCAGCAGCTTAGAGGTCCGGGGCGAGCAGTTCTTC
TRBJ2-1 | NA | TRBV7-2 | NA | CASSPWNYNEQFF | TGTGCCAGCAGCCCGTGGAACTACAATGAGCAGTTCTTC
TRBJ2-1 | NA | TRBV7-6 | many | CASSLVKGLVYNEQFF | TGTGCCAGCAGCTTAGTTAAGGGATTGGTCTACAATGAGCAGTTCTTC
TRBJ1-2 | TRBD1 | TRBV28 | NA | CASSRHSQGGYGYTF | TGTGCCAGCAGTCGACATTCGCAGGGGGGCTATGGCTACACCTTC
TRBJ2-2 | TRBD2 | TRBV20-1 | NA | CSAGIGLAGGSFTGELFF | TGCAGTGCTGGAATAGGACTAGCGGGGGGGTCGTTCACCGGGGAGCTGTTTTTT
TRBJ2-1 | TRBD2 | TRBV7-8 | many | CASSTGGGTRLDDEQFF | TGTGCCAGCAGCACCGGGGGGGGGACTAGATTAGACGATGAGCAGTTCTTC
TRBJ1-6 | TRBD1 | TRBV27 | NA | CASSPGQGNNSPLHF | TGTGCCAGCAGCCCAGGACAGGGCAATAATTCACCCCTCCACTTT
TRBJ2-1 | NA | TRBV7-3 | NA | CASAPGFDNEQFF | TGTGCCAGCGCCCCGGGATTCGACAATGAGCAGTTCTTC
TRBJ2-7 | TRBD2 | TRBV5-4 | NA | CASSPPSREDEQYF | TGTGCCAGCAGCCCGCCTAGCCGGGAGGACGAGCAGTACTTC
TRBJ2-1 | NA | TRBV6-8 | NA | CASSLTNNEQFF | TGTGCCAGCAGTCTGACAAACAATGAGCAGTTCTTC
TRBJ1-1 | NA | TRBV12-3/TRBV12-4 | few | CASRSGTRGAFF | TGTGCCAGCAGATCCGGGACCCGGGGGGCTTTCTTT
TRBJ1-1 | NA | TRBV11-2 | NA | CASSIPQGFGAFF | TGTGCCAGCAGCATACCTCAGGGGTTTGGAGCTTTCTTT
TRBJ1-6 | NA | TRBV12-3/TRBV12-4 | few | CASRDSSYNSPLHF | TGTGCCAGCAGGGACAGCTCCTATAATTCACCCCTCCACTTT
TRBJ2-1 | NA | TRBV7-2 | few | CASSAEFF | TGTGCCAGCAGCGCCGAGTTCTTC
TRBJ1-1 | TRBD1 | TRBV7-8 | many | CASSPDRGDAEAFF | TGTGCCAGCAGCCCGGACAGGGGGGACGCTGAAGCTTTCTTT
TRBJ1-2 | NA | TRBV5-4 | few | CASSLLGDPNYGYTF | TGTGCCAGCAGCTTGTTAGGAGATCCAAACTATGGCTACACCTTC
TRBJ2-7 | NA | TRBV28 | NA | CASSLSGLGQREQYF | TGTGCCAGCAGTTTATCTGGCCTTGGACAGCGTGAGCAGTACTTC
TRBJ2-3 | NA | TRBV7-2 | many | CASSPQMKTQYF | TGTGCCAGCAGCCCACAAATGAAAACGCAGTATTTT
TRBJ2-7 | NA | TRBV28 | few | CASSLLRPASYEQYF | TGTGCCAGCAGTTTGCTAAGGCCTGCCTCCTACGAGCAGTACTTC
TRBJ2-7 | TRBD2 | TRBV10-3 | NA | CAISASGRAILSSYEQYF | TGTGCCATCAGTGCTAGCGGGAGGGCCATCTTGAGCTCCTACGAGCAGTACTTC
TRBJ1-1 | NA | TRBV6-6 | NA | CASSYSGGGRNTEAFF | TGTGCCAGCAGTTACTCGGGCGGGGGACGGAACACTGAAGCTTTCTTT
TRBJ1-4 | TRBD1 | TRBV12-3/TRBV12-4 | NA | CASSPPGGNEKLFF | TGTGCCAGCAGTCCCCCAGGGGGTAATGAAAAACTGTTTTTT
TRBJ1-5 | TRBD1 | TRBV20-1 | NA | CSARGGQGGNQPQHF | TGCAGTGCTAGGGGAGGACAGGGGGGCAATCAGCCCCAGCATTTT